What follows are 6 T cell receptor beta chains derived from one specimen sequenced in a study of molecular identifiers for immune sequencing clone quantification. A single record per CDR3 protein comes from TCRdb applying MiXCR to the PCR reads. Of about 640,000 distinct CDR3 sequences listed, less than 20% are singletons. The material sequenced was naive CD8+ T cells from blood, with Jurkat cell RNA spiked in. This sample's subset: FACS-sorted CD8+CD4-CCR7+CD45RA+ naive T cells. Source of these receptors: a human donor in good health. Some libraries in this study had Jurkat cell RNA spiked in.

This clonotype was counted only a few times. Just one base apart from a much larger clone, this may be a read error. The chain carries TRBV5-1 and TRBJ2-7; the D gene is possibly TRBD1 (5 bases). The CDR3 is 12 amino acids. Germline CDR1 and CDR2: SGHRS and YFSETQ. The CDR3 coding sequence is TGCGCCAGCAGCCCCGCAGGGCTCGAGCAGCACTTC. Protein sequence: CASSPAGLEQHF.

This clonotype has just a few counts. The rearrangement joins TRBV5-6 to TRBJ2-5; 7 bases are shared with TRBD2. The germline V gene has CDR1 SGHDT and CDR2 YYEEEE. The CDR3 sequence is 14 residues long. Trimming cost V 1 base and J 10 bases; bases outside gene matches: 10. Here the CDR3 DNA reads TGTGCCAGCAGCTTGATGACTAGCCGGTTGATCCAGTACTTC. It yields the protein CASSLMTSRLIQYF.

This clonotype has a count of ten or more. The chain joins TRBV5-1 to TRBJ2-7; 10 bases are a match to TRBD1. The CDR3 has 15 amino acids. Per germline, CDR1 SGHRS and CDR2 YFSETQ. Trimming took 3 bases from V and 2 from J; bases not matched to a gene: 5. The CDR3 bases are TGCGCCAGCAGCTGGACAGGGGGTAACACCTACGAGCAGTACTTC. It codes for CASSWTGGNTYEQYF.

This clonotype was counted at least ten times. The chain joins TRBV29-1 to TRBJ2-5; D call uncertain. V dropped 1 base and J dropped 5 bases, with 14 bases sitting between them. Looked up from germline, CDR1 is SQVTM and CDR2 is ANQGSEA. There are 14 residues in the CDR3. Here the CDR3 reads CSVEGRTLPETQYF. CDR3 DNA sequence: TGCAGCGTTGAAGGAAGGACCTTGCCGGAGACCCAGTACTTC.

This clonotype has at least ten counts. V is TRBV7-3 and J is TRBJ2-1; maybe TRBD1 (6 bases). Germline values: CDR1 SGHTA, CDR2 FQGTGA. The CDR3 is made up of 14 amino acids. Trimming removed 5 bases from V and 6 bases from J, with 14 bases in between. The CDR3 DNA reads as TGTGCCAGCAGCGAGGGGGAGCCGGTCAATGAGCAGTTCTTC. It encodes CASSEGEPVNEQFF.

The chain combines TRBV5-1 with TRBJ2-2; 7 bases align to TRBD2. This CDR3 contains 16 residues. Germline V gene lookup returns CDR1 SGHRS and CDR2 YFSETQ. V gave up 0 bases and J gave up 1 base; unmatched junction bases: 3. DNA of the CDR3: TGCGCCAGCAGCTTGGAGGCGGGAGAGAACACCGGGGAGCTGTTTTTT. This codes for CASSLEAGENTGELFF.